The 15 T cell receptor beta chains presented below share a single source sample, sequenced in a study of OX40 agonist ivuxolimab in advanced cancers. TCRdb keeps only in-frame clones here, not all; method: immunoSEQ multiplex PCR. The table shows about 77,000 clones, with around nine tenths occurring only once. The source was CD4+ or CD8+ T cells sorted from blood, collected in a trial of the OX40 agonist ivuxolimab. The origin of the receptors is an adult with an advanced solid tumor such as melanoma, head and neck, liver or kidney cancer.

The chain employs TRBV7-8 and TRBJ1-3, with 9 bases lining up with TRBD1. With V trimmed by 8 bases and J by 2 bases, 10 bases remained unmatched. Germline CDR1 is SGHVS and CDR2 is FQNEAQ. This CDR3 contains 16 residues. The CDR3 coding sequence is TGTGCCAGCTCGGAACAGGGGGCCGCGACTGGAAACACCATATATTTT. It codes for CASSEQGAATGNTIYF.

The chain joins TRBV4-2 to TRBJ2-1; TRBD2 matches 11 bases. The trim removed 4 bases at V and 4 bases at J, leaving 6 bases unmatched. From germline, CDR1 is LGHNA and CDR2 YNFKEQ. This CDR3 is built from 16 residues. CDR3 protein: CASSPATSGIYNEQFF. The CDR3 region has the DNA TGTGCCAGCAGCCCGGCGACTAGCGGGATTTACAATGAGCAGTTCTTC.

The chain links TRBV5-6 to TRBJ2-5; a possible D gene is TRBD2 (5 bases). The germline CDR1 and CDR2 sequences are SGHDT and YYEEEE. The CDR3 covers 16 residues. Trimming left V 2 bases short and J 5 bases short, with 19 bases between. CDR3 sequence (DNA): TGTGCCAGCAGCTTAAATCGGGATAACCGGAGGGAGACCCAGTACTTC. It yields the protein CASSLNRDNRRETQYF.

The gene calls are TRBV4-3 and TRBJ2-7; 9 bases fit TRBD2. The V gene end was trimmed by 4 bases and the J gene end by 7 bases; junction bases not matched to a gene: 8. The CDR3 is 14 residues long. Germline V lookup: CDR1 LGHNA, CDR2 YSLEER. CDR3 sequence: CASSRELAGWEQYF. The CDR3 bases are TGCGCCAGCAGCCGGGAACTAGCGGGCTGGGAGCAGTACTTC.

V and J are TRBV28 and TRBJ2-5; 8 bases match TRBD1. The CDR3 is 17 amino acids. Unmatched junction bases numbered 16, after V lost 6 bases and J lost 4 bases. Germline CDR1 reads MDHEN; CDR2 reads SYDVKM. The CDR3 coding sequence is TGTGCCAGCAGGGAGACAGGGGCGGCGGGATTTTTAGAGACCCAGTACTTC. Amino acids: CASRETGAAGFLETQYF.

This chain joins TRBV2 and TRBJ2-7, with 8 positions matching TRBD2. Germline assignment: CDR1 SNHLY and CDR2 FYNNEI. This CDR3 is built from 14 residues. V gave up 7 bases and J gave up 0 bases; unmatched junction bases: 5. The CDR3 loop is CASKVAGSSYEQYF. For the CDR3, the DNA is TGTGCCAGCAAGGTAGCGGGGTCCTCCTACGAGCAGTACTTC.

There are a few counts of this clone. The genes are TRBV5-1 and TRBJ1-5; weak D call: TRBD1 (5 bases). The V gene lost 0 bases and the J gene lost 6 bases, with 10 bases spanning the gap. This CDR3 is built from 14 residues. CDR1 SGHRS and CDR2 YFSETQ come from the germline V gene. DNA of the CDR3: TGCGCCAGCAGCTTGGGGGGAAGGGGTCAGCCCCAGCATTTT. This sequence encodes CASSLGGRGQPQHF.

The rearrangement uses TRBV15 and TRBJ1-4; the D is unclear. Germline CDR1 reads LNHNV; CDR2 reads YYDKDF (reference sequence). Deletions cut 2 bases from V and 8 bases from J, with 12 bases between. There are 14 residues in the CDR3. The CDR3 nucleotides are TGTGCCACCAGCAGATCCACTACGGGGGAAAAACTGTTTTTT. It is translated as CATSRSTTGEKLFF.

J is TRBJ2-1 and V is TRBV5-1, with 8 bases identical to TRBD1. The CDR3 contains 15 residues. The germline V gene encodes CDR1 SGHRS and CDR2 YFSETQ. The junction had 6 bases not matched to a gene; V was cut back by 3 bases and J by 4 bases. In nucleotides, the CDR3 is TGCGCCAGCAGCTCCGGACAGGGCCCTTACAATGAGCAGTTCTTC. Protein: CASSSGQGPYNEQFF.

This clone appeared a single time. This chain uses TRBV10-3 with TRBJ2-2; D perhaps matches TRBD2 (5 bases). CDR3 length: 13 amino acids. V was pared by 6 bases and J by 6 bases, with 11 bases between. Germline V gene data show CDR1 as ENHRY and CDR2 as SYGVKD. CDR3 bases: TGTGCCATCAGAGCCGAGGGTTCCGGGGAGCTGTTTTTT. Translating gives CAIRAEGSGELFF.

The chain joins TRBV18 to TRBJ1-2, with TRBD1 matching over 7 bases. Trimming at V came to 4 bases and at J to 8 bases, leaving 10 bases not matched to a gene. This CDR3 contains 14 residues. Germline CDR1 KGHSH, CDR2 LQKENI. The CDR3 loop is CASSRDSVTGGYTF. The CDR3 DNA sequence: TGTGCCAGCTCACGGGACAGCGTCACAGGAGGCTACACCTTC.

V usage is TRBV7-9 and J usage is TRBJ2-7; 11 nucleotides align to TRBD2. Germline CDR1 is SEHNR and CDR2 is FQNEAQ (reference sequence). The CDR3 runs 14 residues. After removal of 5 bases from V and 3 bases from J, the junction contained 3 bases not matched to a gene. The CDR3 is CASSPLAGVYEQYF. The CDR3 DNA reads TGTGCCAGCAGCCCACTAGCGGGAGTCTACGAGCAGTACTTC.

J is TRBJ2-1 and V is TRBV19; 15 bases match TRBD2. Germline trimming cut 10 bases from V and 9 bases from J; bases unmatched to any gene: 13. The CDR3 spans 16 residues. Germline CDR1 and CDR2: LNHDA and SQIVND (reference sequence). CDR3 nucleotide sequence: TGTGCCACCCGTCGAGGACTAGCGGGAGGGCAAGGTGAGCAGTTCTTC. Its protein product is CATRRGLAGGQGEQFF.

CDR3 DNA: TGTGCCAGCAGTTTATGGTCAGGTGGGAACACTGAAGCTTTCTTT. Its protein is CASSLWSGGNTEAFF. V is TRBV27 and J is TRBJ1-1, with unresolved D. The CDR3 runs 15 residues. The V and J ends lost 1 base and 1 base respectively, with 10 bases between them. Germline CDR1 and CDR2: MNHEY and SMNVEV (reference sequence).

The V and J genes are TRBV6-5 and TRBJ1-4, with 7 positions matching TRBD1. The germline V gene encodes CDR1 MNHEY and CDR2 SVGAGI. The trim removed 0 bases at V and 8 bases at J, leaving 6 bases unmatched. This CDR3 comprises 15 residues. CDR3 in DNA: TGTGCCAGCAGTTACTCGTGGGCAGGGGGAGAAAAACTGTTTTTT. The encoded protein is CASSYSWAGGEKLFF.